Below, 7 T cell receptor beta chains from the same sample are listed, as sequenced in a study of T cell clones after liver transplantation. Clones were sequenced by immunoSEQ multiplex PCR, and TCRdb holds only the in-frame ones, with some missing. The table records around 78,000 clones, around 78% of them present only once. The input for sequencing was CD4+ T cells from blood, taken at the 22-month timepoint. Source of these receptors: a human patient who received a liver transplant. A subset of T cells may come from the graft donor.

The genes are TRBV5-4 and TRBJ1-4; 12 nucleotides align to TRBD1. The CDR3 is 15 residues long. From germline, CDR1 is SGHNT and CDR2 YYREEE (reference sequence). V gave up 0 bases and J gave up 8 bases; unmatched junction bases: 2. The CDR3 loop reads CASSLVGTGGEKLFF. The CDR3, as DNA: TGTGCCAGCAGCTTGGTTGGGACAGGGGGCGAAAAACTGTTTTTT.

The chain couples TRBV9 to TRBJ2-7; either TRBD1 or TRBD2 may fit D (6 bases each). The V end was cut by 0 bases, the J end by 5 bases, with 12 bases between. The CDR3 consists of 14 residues. CDR1 SGDLS and CDR2 YYNGEE come from the germline V gene. Here the CDR3 DNA reads TGTGCCAGCAGCGTAGCGGGGGCGTTCAACGAGCAGTACTTC. It yields the protein CASSVAGAFNEQYF. The full variable domain, rest sourced from reference TRBV9 and TRBJ2-7, is DSGVTQTPKHLITATGQRVTLRCSPRSGDLSVYWYQQSLDQGLQFLIQYYNGEERAKGNILERFSAQQFPDLHSELNLSSLELGDSALYFCASSVAGAFNEQYFGPGTRLTVT.

In its sample, this clone was seen once. The CDR3 region is CASSVVPYTDTQYF. In DNA, the CDR3 is TGTGCCAGCAGCGTAGTGCCCTACACAGATACGCAGTATTTT. The chain joins TRBV9 to TRBJ2-3; D not resolved. Looked up from germline, CDR1 is SGDLS and CDR2 is YYNGEE. The CDR3 length is 14 residues. Trimming pared 0 bases from V and 2 bases from J, leaving 7 bases between. Based on the CDR3 plus reference TRBV9 and TRBJ2-3, the full variable domain is DSGVTQTPKHLITATGQRVTLRCSPRSGDLSVYWYQQSLDQGLQFLIQYYNGEERAKGNILERFSAQQFPDLHSELNLSSLELGDSALYFCASSVVPYTDTQYFGPGTRLTVL.

The V call is TRBV4-3, the J call TRBJ2-1; D not certain. Germline lookup yields CDR1 LGHNA and CDR2 YSLEER. The CDR3 loop spans 17 amino acids. V was pared by 0 bases and J by 0 bases, with 12 bases between. CDR3 sequence reads: CASSQDPRAASYNEQFF. CDR3 coding DNA: TGCGCCAGCAGCCAAGATCCCCGGGCTGCCTCCTACAATGAGCAGTTCTTC.

This clone is a singleton in its sample. The V gene is TRBV2, the J gene TRBJ2-6; D assignment may be TRBD1 or TRBD2 (5 bases each). The length of the CDR3 is 14 residues. CDR1 is SNHLY, CDR2 FYNNEI, per germline. Trimming removed 4 bases from V and 3 bases from J, with 7 bases in between. CDR3 loop: CASSGDGGANVLTF. CDR3 sequence (DNA): TGTGCCAGCAGTGGGGACGGTGGGGCCAACGTCCTGACTTTC.

The V gene is TRBV7-3, the J gene TRBJ2-3; no firm D call. This CDR3 contains 15 residues. Germline loops: CDR1 SGHTA, CDR2 FQGTGA. Trimming removed 5 bases at V and 0 bases at J, with 12 bases between. CDR3 loop: CASSPASISTDTQYF. In DNA, the CDR3 is TGTGCCAGCAGCCCAGCTTCAATCAGCACAGATACGCAGTATTTT.

Here the CDR3 DNA reads TGTGCCACCAGCAGAGATTCCCCGCAGGGGGATGAAAAACTGTTTTTT. Translated, it gives CATSRDSPQGDEKLFF. The gene calls are TRBV15 and TRBJ1-4; 7 nucleotides align to TRBD1. This CDR3 comprises 16 residues. V lost 0 bases to trimming and J lost 6 bases; unmatched junction nucleotides: 7. Germline CDR1 is LNHNV and CDR2 is YYDKDF (reference sequence).